This passage covers 15 T cell receptor beta chains from one sample sequenced in a study of OX40 agonist ivuxolimab in advanced cancers. Produced via immunoSEQ multiplex PCR; TCRdb's table is partial and in-frame only. The sample records 53,000 or so clones, about 94% being singletons. The specimen was CD4+ or CD8+ T cells sorted from blood, collected in a trial of the OX40 agonist ivuxolimab. These receptors came from an adult with an advanced solid tumor such as melanoma, head and neck, liver or kidney cancer.

The chain carries TRBV9 and TRBJ2-2; unclear D gene. The germline V gene has CDR1 SGDLS and CDR2 YYNGEE. Trimming removed 0 bases from V and 0 bases from J, with 12 bases in between. There are 17 residues in the CDR3. As DNA, the CDR3 is TGTGCCAGCAGCGTAGGGTGGCCAACCGCGAACACCGGGGAGCTGTTTTTT. It yields the protein CASSVGWPTANTGELFF.

J is TRBJ2-1 and V is TRBV29-1, with D unresolved. The CDR3 is made up of 13 amino acids. Germline CDR1 SQVTM, CDR2 ANQGSEA. The germline V and J ends were trimmed by 5 bases and 5 bases, with 13 bases remaining between them. The CDR3 protein is CSVCLPTHNEQFF. Here the CDR3 DNA reads TGCAGCGTTTGCCTACCCACTCACAATGAGCAGTTCTTC.

The chain employs TRBV19 and TRBJ1-5; 9 bases match TRBD1. Germline CDR1 reads LNHDA; CDR2 reads SQIVND (reference sequence). V was pared by 7 bases and J by 8 bases, with 15 bases of the junction left unmatched. CDR3 length: 16 residues. The CDR3 loop reads CASMGTTGQGGKPQHF. CDR3 sequence (DNA): TGTGCCAGTATGGGAACTACGGGACAGGGTGGAAAGCCCCAGCATTTT.

CDR3 sequence (DNA): TGTGCCAGTAGTAAAGGACCAAGCTCCTACAATGAGCAGTTCTTC. It yields the protein CASSKGPSSYNEQFF. The V and J genes are TRBV19 and TRBJ2-1; D call uncertain. CDR1 and CDR2 (germline): LNHDA, SQIVND (reference sequence). The V end was cut by 4 bases, the J end by 0 bases, with 10 bases between. The CDR3 runs to 15 residues.

V is TRBV5-6 and J is TRBJ2-1, with D perhaps TRBD1 or TRBD2 (5 bases each). V dropped 0 bases and J dropped 7 bases, with 8 bases sitting between them. CDR1 is SGHDT, CDR2 YYEEEE, per germline. This CDR3 contains 13 residues. CDR3 loop: CASSLGWGNEQFF. As DNA, the CDR3 is TGTGCCAGCAGCTTGGGATGGGGGAATGAGCAGTTCTTC.

The V call is TRBV6-4, the J call TRBJ1-2; unclear D gene. The CDR3 extends over 13 amino acids. V was pared by 0 bases and J by 4 bases, with 6 bases between. The germline V gene encodes CDR1 MRHNA and CDR2 SNTAGT. CDR3 in DNA: TGTGCCAGCAGTGACTCATACGGCTATGGCTACACCTTC. Protein: CASSDSYGYGYTF.

This clone was counted a few times. The chain combines TRBV10-2 with TRBJ2-7; 8 nucleotides match TRBD2. Germline CDR1 is WSHSY and CDR2 is SAAADI. The CDR3 spans 14 residues. After removal of 4 bases from V and 7 bases from J, the junction contained 9 bases not matched to a gene. CDR3 sequence: CASSGVSGVGEQYF. As DNA, the CDR3 is TGCGCCAGCAGTGGGGTTAGCGGGGTAGGAGAGCAGTACTTC.

This chain connects TRBV7-8 to TRBJ2-7; perhaps TRBD2 as D (5 bases). Deletions cut 1 base from V and 3 bases from J, with 10 bases between. CDR1 and CDR2 (germline): SGHVS, FQNEAQ. The length of the CDR3 is 14 residues. CDR3 nucleotide sequence: TGTGCCAGCAGCTTAGGGCCGGACTTCTACGAGCAGTACTTC. Amino acids: CASSLGPDFYEQYF.

The chain carries TRBV4-3 and TRBJ2-7; D may be TRBD1 or TRBD2 (5 bases each). CDR3 size: 13 residues. Between the trimmed V and J ends, which lost 3 bases and 6 bases, there was a span of 12 bases. Germline CDR1 and CDR2: LGHNA and YSLEER. CDR3: CASSQRGPGEQYF. In DNA form, the CDR3 reads TGCGCCAGCAGCCAGAGGGGTCCGGGCGAGCAGTACTTC.

The CDR3 DNA is TGTGCCAGCAGCAAAGCGCGGGTAGACAGGGGGAAAGAAGAGACCCAGTACTTC. Its translation: CASSKARVDRGKEETQYF. This chain joins TRBV21-1 and TRBJ2-5; the D call of TRBD1 is as the table states it, not checked on the DNA. TRBV21-1 is shown as a pseudogene. This CDR3 spans 18 amino acids.

The chain employs TRBV6-6 and TRBJ1-1; D is unresolved. CDR3 size: 15 residues. Germline V CDR1 and CDR2: MNHNY, SVGAGI (reference sequence). The V and J ends lost 6 bases and 0 bases respectively, with 14 bases between them. In DNA form, the CDR3 reads TGTGCCAGCAGAGTTGCTGCGTCTATGAACACTGAAGCTTTCTTT. Its protein is CASRVAASMNTEAFF.

V gene TRBV5-8 combines with J gene TRBJ2-2; D may be TRBD1 (6 bases). Germline V gene lookup returns CDR1 SGHTS and CDR2 YDEGEE. This CDR3 has 15 residues. V was cut by 3 bases and J by 4 bases, with 13 bases left in between. As DNA, the CDR3 is TGTGCCAGCAGCTGGACGGAACAGGGCACCGGGGAGCTGTTTTTT. Translated: CASSWTEQGTGELFF.

The gene calls are TRBV10-3 and TRBJ1-2; D is unclear. The CDR3 spans 14 residues. Trimming removed 8 bases at V and 1 base at J, with 14 bases between. Germline CDR1 is ENHRY and CDR2 is SYGVKD. This CDR3 is CAIRTEEINYGYTF. DNA for the CDR3: TGTGCCATCCGAACAGAAGAAATTAACTATGGCTACACCTTC.

The chain carries TRBV16 and TRBJ2-1, with D hard to call. Germline V lookup: CDR1 KGHSY, CDR2 FQNENV. The germline V and J ends were trimmed by 4 bases and 0 bases, with 13 bases remaining between them. This CDR3 contains 16 residues. CDR3 region: CASSLKQQFSYNEQFF. CDR3 DNA: TGTGCCAGCAGCCTTAAGCAACAGTTCTCCTACAATGAGCAGTTCTTC.

The genes are TRBV13 and TRBJ2-1, with 11 bases identical to TRBD2. Germline V gene sequence: CDR1 PRHDT, CDR2 FYEKMQ (reference sequence). The length of the CDR3 is 19 residues. Trimming cost V 5 bases and J 7 bases; bases outside gene matches: 19. The CDR3 spells CASSLRLAGWGPATNEQFF. DNA of the CDR3: TGTGCCAGCAGCCTACGACTAGCGGGATGGGGTCCCGCGACGAATGAGCAGTTCTTC.